This T cell receptor (beta chain) is drawn from a study of untreated major depressive disorder. Study conclusions and caveats: The small study sample limits how generally findings apply. TRBV25-01 and TRBV02-01 followed the flow pattern without significance. TRBV05-01 (Vbeta 5.1) usage was higher in CD4+ T cells of depressed patients than controls.

In regard to this clone: Antigen: not known.

Patients had taken no psychiatric medication, including antidepressants, for at least 8 weeks before enrollment. Around 96% CD4+ purity was typical by flow cytometry. The CDR3 loop spans 14 amino acids. The germline gives CDR1 SQVTM, CDR2 ANQGSEA. Trimming at V came to 4 bases and at J to 4 bases, leaving 9 bases not matched to a gene. Data came from immunoSEQ multiplex PCR; TCRdb stores just in-frame clones and leaves some out. This sample has some 27,000 clones, with 91% found just once. The chain combines TRBV29-1 with TRBJ1-2, with 7 bases aligning to TRBD1. The source is a young woman with major depressive disorder. The specimen was CD4+ T cells from PBMCs. CDR3 DNA: TGCAGCGTTGCTTCGGGACAGAACTTCTATGGCTACACCTTC. This encodes CSVASGQNFYGYTF.